These 27 T cell receptor beta chains share one sample of origin, sequenced in a study of T-cell memory formation after mild COVID-19. One entry per CDR3 protein results from TCRdb running MiXCR on the 5' RACE reads. Here the sample spans fewer than 600,000 distinct CDR3 sequences, roughly 21% being singletons. The sequenced sample was PBMCs or a T cell subset sorted from them (not recorded which). Receptors were obtained from an adult woman who had mild COVID-19 (a few samples of this study predate the infection). Cell type and time point are not known.

The chain is built from TRBV20-1 and TRBJ2-7; 7 bases match TRBD2. CDR3 size: 14 residues. With 0 bases clipped from V and 3 bases from J, the junction kept 5 bases outside the gene matches. Germline values: CDR1 DFQATT, CDR2 SNEGSKA (reference sequence). CDR3 DNA: TGCAGTGCTAGAGATCTAGGGGAGGGCTACGAGCAGTACTTC. Translation gives CSARDLGEGYEQYF.

This clonotype was seen only a few times. The V and J genes are TRBV10-2 and TRBJ2-7, with 7 positions matching TRBD1. From germline, CDR1 is WSHSY and CDR2 SAAADI. CDR3 length: 16 residues. With V trimmed by 4 bases and J by 2 bases, 11 bases remained unmatched. CDR3 loop: CASSATGAAGAYEQYF. The CDR3 DNA follows: TGCGCCAGCAGTGCCACAGGGGCGGCAGGGGCCTACGAGCAGTACTTC.

This clonotype was counted between two and nine times. This chain uses TRBV6-6 with TRBJ2-5, with a tentative D call TRBD2 (5 bases). Trimming shortened V by 6 bases and J by 2 bases, and 13 bases separated the two germline ends. The CDR3 totals 14 residues. Germline V CDR1 and CDR2: MNHNY, SVGAGI (reference sequence). The CDR3 sequence is CASRPTRLQETQYF. The CDR3 DNA sequence: TGTGCCAGCAGACCAACTAGGCTGCAAGAGACCCAGTACTTC.

The chain employs TRBV6-5 and TRBJ2-1; TRBD1 agrees at 10 bases. The germline V gene has CDR1 MNHEY and CDR2 SVGAGI. V lost 5 bases to trimming and J lost 9 bases; unmatched junction nucleotides: 16. The CDR3 has 17 residues. CDR3: CASSQRPGQGPHGEQFF. CDR3 bases: TGTGCCAGCAGTCAACGCCCGGGACAGGGGCCCCACGGTGAGCAGTTCTTC.

The V gene is TRBV7-2, the J gene TRBJ2-1; 16 bases are shared with TRBD2. Germline CDR1 reads SGHTA; CDR2 reads FQGNSA. This CDR3 has 20 residues. V was clipped by 4 bases and J by 4 bases; unmatched bases: 13. CDR3 protein: CASSSLGGLAGGLSYNEQFF. In nucleotides, the CDR3 is TGTGCCAGCAGCTCCCTGGGGGGACTAGCGGGGGGGCTTTCGTACAATGAGCAGTTCTTC.

This clonotype has only a few counts. J is TRBJ2-1 and V is TRBV29-1; D is uncertain. With 3 bases removed from V and 6 bases from J, the gap between germline ends came to 9 bases. This CDR3 contains 12 residues. Germline V gene sequence: CDR1 SQVTM, CDR2 ANQGSEA. The CDR3 region is CSVDREFNEQFF. The CDR3 nucleotides are TGCAGCGTTGACAGAGAGTTCAATGAGCAGTTCTTC.

The chain employs TRBV19 and TRBJ2-2; weak D call: TRBD1 (5 bases). V was cut by 1 base and J by 4 bases, with 10 bases left in between. Germline-derived CDR1 and CDR2 are LNHDA and SQIVND (reference sequence). CDR3 length equals 15 residues. CDR3 DNA: TGTGCCAGTAGTATAGGCGGCAGGGTCACCGGGGAGCTGTTTTTT. As protein: CASSIGGRVTGELFF.

This clonotype was seen repeatedly, ten times or more. This chain uses TRBV28 with TRBJ1-1; the D is unclear. The germline V gene has CDR1 MDHEN and CDR2 SYDVKM. The CDR3 sequence is 15 residues long. V was clipped by 4 bases and J by 7 bases, with 19 bases between them. CDR3 nucleotide sequence: TGTGCCAGCAGTTCGTCAGCCAGGCATGGGGTTGAAGCTTTCTTT. It translates to CASSSSARHGVEAFF.

The V gene is TRBV15, the J gene TRBJ2-7; the match to TRBD2 covers 15 bases. Germline V CDR1 and CDR2: LNHNV, YYDKDF (reference sequence). The CDR3 spans 16 residues. J gave up 6 bases and V 4 bases, and 7 bases lay outside the gene matches. The CDR3 sequence is CATSKHGGLAGGEQYF. DNA for the CDR3: TGTGCCACCAGCAAGCACGGGGGACTAGCGGGAGGCGAGCAGTACTTC.

This clonotype occurred a few times. The V gene is TRBV6-5, the J gene TRBJ1-5; unclear D gene. CDR1 is MNHEY, CDR2 SVGAGI, per germline. This CDR3 is built from 13 residues. Trimming left V 6 bases short and J 0 bases short, with 6 bases between. The CDR3 reads CASRIDSNQPQHF. For the CDR3, the DNA is TGTGCCAGCAGGATCGATAGCAATCAGCCCCAGCATTTT.

In the case of this clonotype: A much larger clone sits a single nucleotide away, making a read error possible. DNA for the CDR3: TGTGCCAGCACCAGTTACAATGAGCAGTTATTC. Its translation: CASTSYNEQLF. This chain links TRBV6-5 with TRBJ2-1, with D unclear. CDR1 MNHEY and CDR2 SVGAGI come from the germline V gene. The CDR3 spans 11 residues.

This clonotype has at least ten counts. The chain uses TRBV5-1 and TRBJ2-5, with D uncertain. The CDR3 consists of 13 residues. Trimming stripped 4 bases from V and 3 bases from J, with 10 bases between. CDR1 is SGHRS and CDR2 is YFSETQ in the germline V gene. CDR3 loop: CASSLVGEETQYF. In DNA, the CDR3 is TGCGCCAGCAGCCTCGTCGGCGAAGAGACCCAGTACTTC.

The sample holds a few counts of this clonotype. The rearrangement uses TRBV4-2 and TRBJ2-3, with D possibly TRBD2 on 5 matching bases. Germline values: CDR1 LGHNA, CDR2 YNFKEQ. Trimming took off 1 base at V and 2 bases at J, with 22 bases between the two ends. This CDR3 is 19 amino acids long. CDR3 in amino acids: CASSQVSFGPGRITDTQYF. The DNA of the CDR3 is TGTGCCAGCAGCCAAGTTTCATTTGGGCCGGGGAGAATCACAGATACGCAGTATTTT.

The V gene is TRBV6-1, the J gene TRBJ2-7; weak D call: TRBD1 (6 bases). The CDR3 length is 15 residues. Per germline, CDR1 MNHNS and CDR2 SASEGT. V lost 2 bases to trimming and J lost 2 bases, with 13 bases between them. The CDR3 nucleotides are TGTGCCAGCAGTGAAAACTGGGGGCCTCCCTACGAGCAGTACTTC. Translating it yields CASSENWGPPYEQYF.

The genes are TRBV5-1 and TRBJ2-3, with D perhaps TRBD2 (5 bases). The CDR3 has 14 residues. CDR1 and CDR2 from the germline V gene are SGHRS and YFSETQ. The V gene lost 2 bases and the J gene lost 2 bases, with 9 bases spanning the gap. Written as DNA, the CDR3 is TGCGCCAGCAGCTTTCTAGCCCCCACAGATACGCAGTATTTT. Translation gives CASSFLAPTDTQYF.

This clonotype turned up a few times. This rearrangement joins TRBV2 to TRBJ2-3, with 8 bases lining up with TRBD1. The V segment lost 11 bases and the J segment 5 bases; nucleotides outside the gene matches: 9. The CDR3 length is 13 residues. Germline values: CDR1 SNHLY, CDR2 FYNNEI. CDR3 nucleotides: TGTGCCGGAACCAGGGGGCTCGGAGATACGCAGTATTTT. Translated, it gives CAGTRGLGDTQYF.

V gene TRBV24-1 combines with J gene TRBJ2-6; TRBD1 is a possible D gene (5 bases). In germline, CDR1 is KGHDR, CDR2 SFDVKD. The CDR3 spans 17 residues. V dropped 4 bases and J dropped 0 bases, with 12 bases sitting between them. CDR3 protein: CATSEHRKDSGANVLTF. The DNA of the CDR3 is TGTGCCACCAGTGAGCACAGGAAAGACTCTGGGGCCAACGTCCTGACTTTC.

V and J are TRBV7-9 and TRBJ1-4; the D is unclear. Germline CDR1 and CDR2: SEHNR and FQNEAQ (reference sequence). This CDR3 has 14 residues. The ends were cut back, 4 bases at V and 4 bases at J, with 10 bases in the middle. CDR3 sequence reads: CASSYSSSNEKLFF. DNA for the CDR3: TGTGCCAGCAGCTACTCATCGAGTAATGAAAAACTGTTTTTT.

This clonotype was found many times. This chain connects TRBV6-2 or TRBV6-3 to TRBJ2-5, with TRBD2 identical over 7 bases. This CDR3 is 16 amino acids long. Germline CDR1 and CDR2: MNHEY and SVGEGT. J gave up 2 bases and V 5 bases, and 11 bases lay outside the gene matches. The CDR3 sequence is CASSLGASGPQETQYF. The DNA of the CDR3 is TGTGCCAGCAGTCTAGGGGCTAGCGGACCACAAGAGACCCAGTACTTC.

There are a few counts of this clonotype. The V and J genes are TRBV7-9 and TRBJ2-7; D may be TRBD1 (6 bases). The V gene lost 4 bases and the J gene lost 2 bases, with 15 bases spanning the gap. Looked up from germline, CDR1 is SEHNR and CDR2 is FQNEAQ (reference sequence). This CDR3 is 15 amino acids long. The CDR3 sequence is CASSSQGKWTYEQYF. The CDR3 DNA is TGTGCCAGCAGCTCACAGGGAAAGTGGACCTACGAGCAGTACTTC.

This clonotype turned up a few times. The V call is TRBV18, the J call TRBJ1-1; a possible D gene is TRBD1 (6 bases). Trimming stripped 2 bases from V and 1 base from J, with 14 bases between. CDR1 and CDR2 (germline): KGHSH, LQKENI. CDR3 length equals 16 residues. Here the CDR3 DNA reads TGTGCCAGCTCACCAACAGCCGGGACACCGAACACTGAAGCTTTCTTT. Protein product: CASSPTAGTPNTEAFF.

This clonotype was seen a handful of times. The chain has TRBV7-2 and TRBJ1-2; the D gene is possibly TRBD1 (6 bases). V lost 3 bases and J lost 8, with 10 bases in between. The CDR3 covers 12 residues. Germline assignment: CDR1 SGHTA and CDR2 FQGNSA. The CDR3 sequence is CASSFWTEGYTF. CDR3 nucleotide sequence: TGTGCCAGCAGCTTCTGGACAGAAGGCTACACCTTC. Using reference TRBV7-2 and TRBJ1-2 for the parts outside the CDR3, the full variable domain is GAGVSQSPSNKVTEKGKDVELRCDPISGHTALYWYRQSLGQGLEFLIYFQGNSAPDKSGLPSDRFSAERTGGSVSTLTIQRTQQEDSAVYLCASSFWTEGYTFGSGTRLTVV.

This sequence joins TRBV6-5 and TRBJ2-1, with a weak D call TRBD2 (5 bases). Germline CDR1 and CDR2: MNHEY and SVGAGI. This CDR3 is built from 15 residues. The germline V and J ends were trimmed by 4 bases and 1 base, with 11 bases remaining between them. The CDR3 DNA is TGTGCCAGCAGTTTGAGGGAGCCATCCTACAATGAGCAGTTCTTC. Its protein product is CASSLREPSYNEQFF.

This clonotype has more than one count but fewer than ten. This chain connects TRBV28 to TRBJ2-7, with D tentatively TRBD1 (6 bases). This CDR3 is 14 amino acids long. Trimming stripped 7 bases from V and 4 bases from J, with 17 bases between. CDR1 MDHEN and CDR2 SYDVKM come from the germline V gene. In DNA form, the CDR3 reads TGTGCCAGCACCCCAGGGGCCCCGACGTACGAGCAGTACTTC. Its protein product is CASTPGAPTYEQYF.

This chain uses TRBV27 with TRBJ2-7; D may match TRBD1 or TRBD2 (6 bases each). This CDR3 is 15 amino acids long. V was pared by 3 bases and J by 2 bases, with 14 bases between. Per germline, CDR1 MNHEY and CDR2 SMNVEV (reference sequence). CDR3 sequence reads: CASSLFLRGAYEQYF. CDR3 nucleotide sequence: TGTGCCAGCAGTTTGTTCTTGAGGGGGGCCTACGAGCAGTACTTC.

This clonotype was counted ten times or more. The chain combines TRBV7-2 with TRBJ2-1, with D uncertain. The CDR3 totals 16 residues. In germline, CDR1 is SGHTA, CDR2 FQGNSA. Deletions cut 5 bases from V and 3 bases from J, with 17 bases between. The CDR3: CASSPALSLLYNEQFF. The DNA of the CDR3 is TGTGCCAGCAGCCCAGCTTTGAGCCTACTCTACAATGAGCAGTTCTTC. Drawing the rest from reference TRBV7-2 and TRBJ2-1, the complete variable domain is GAGVSQSPSNKVTEKGKDVELRCDPISGHTALYWYRQSLGQGLEFLIYFQGNSAPDKSGLPSDRFSAERTGGSVSTLTIQRTQQEDSAVYLCASSPALSLLYNEQFFGPGTRLTVL.

This clonotype has just a few counts. The rearrangement links TRBV12-3 or TRBV12-4 to TRBJ1-2; 7 bases agree with TRBD1. The CDR3 extends over 13 amino acids. V gave up 6 bases and J gave up 4 bases; unmatched junction bases: 5. The CDR3 DNA follows: TGTGCCAGCAGACCTACAGGGGTCTATGGCTACACCTTC. This codes for CASRPTGVYGYTF.